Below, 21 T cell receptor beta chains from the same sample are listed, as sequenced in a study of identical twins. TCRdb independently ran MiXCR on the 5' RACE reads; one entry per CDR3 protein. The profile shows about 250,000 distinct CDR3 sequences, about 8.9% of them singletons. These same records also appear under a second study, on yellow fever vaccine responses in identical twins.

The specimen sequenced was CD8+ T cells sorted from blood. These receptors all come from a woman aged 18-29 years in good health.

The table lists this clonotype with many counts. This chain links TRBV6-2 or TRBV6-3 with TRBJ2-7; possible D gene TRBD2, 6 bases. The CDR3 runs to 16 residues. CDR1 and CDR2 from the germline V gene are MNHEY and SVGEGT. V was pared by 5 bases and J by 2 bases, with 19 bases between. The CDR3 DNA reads TGTGCCAGCAGTCTCGCCGCGGGACTGAACACCTACGAGCAGTACTTC. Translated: CASSLAAGLNTYEQYF.

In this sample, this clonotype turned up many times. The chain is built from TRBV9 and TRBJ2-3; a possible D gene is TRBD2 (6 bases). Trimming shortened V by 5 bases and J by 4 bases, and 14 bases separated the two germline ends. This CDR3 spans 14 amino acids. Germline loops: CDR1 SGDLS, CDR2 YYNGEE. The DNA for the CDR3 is TGTGCCAGCAGTTACGGGGGTACTTCAGATACGCAGTATTTT. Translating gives CASSYGGTSDTQYF.

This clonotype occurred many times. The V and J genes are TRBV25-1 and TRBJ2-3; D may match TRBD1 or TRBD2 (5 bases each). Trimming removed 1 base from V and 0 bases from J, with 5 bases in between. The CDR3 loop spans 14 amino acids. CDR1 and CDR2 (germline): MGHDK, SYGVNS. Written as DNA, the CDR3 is TGTGCCAGCAGTGAATGGGGGAGCACAGATACGCAGTATTTT. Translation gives CASSEWGSTDTQYF.

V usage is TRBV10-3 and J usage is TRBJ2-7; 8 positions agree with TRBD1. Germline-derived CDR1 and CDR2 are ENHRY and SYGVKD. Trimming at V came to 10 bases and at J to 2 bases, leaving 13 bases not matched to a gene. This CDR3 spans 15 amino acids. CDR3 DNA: TGTGCCAAGGGACAGGTAGGAAAGGGGACCTACGAGCAGTACTTC. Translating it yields CAKGQVGKGTYEQYF.

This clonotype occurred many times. The DNA for the CDR3 is TGTGCCAGCAACCCCATGGGACAGGGTTCGACCCAGTACTTC. This codes for CASNPMGQGSTQYF. The rearrangement uses TRBV6-1 and TRBJ2-5, with 9 bases fitting TRBD1. In germline, CDR1 is MNHNS, CDR2 SASEGT. V lost 7 bases and J lost 7; bases outside the gene matches: 10. This CDR3 comprises 14 residues.

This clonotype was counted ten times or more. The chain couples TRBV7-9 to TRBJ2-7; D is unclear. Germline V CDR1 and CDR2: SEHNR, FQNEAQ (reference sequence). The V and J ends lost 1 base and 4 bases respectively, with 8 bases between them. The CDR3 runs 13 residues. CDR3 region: CASSLDSGYEQYF. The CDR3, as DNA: TGTGCCAGCAGCTTAGATTCCGGGTACGAGCAGTACTTC.

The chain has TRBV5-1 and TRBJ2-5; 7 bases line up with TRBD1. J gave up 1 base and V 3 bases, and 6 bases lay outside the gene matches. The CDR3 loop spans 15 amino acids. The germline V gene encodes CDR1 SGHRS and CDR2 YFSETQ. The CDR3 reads CASSSGTVLQETQYF. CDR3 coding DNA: TGCGCCAGCAGCTCCGGGACAGTACTCCAAGAGACCCAGTACTTC.

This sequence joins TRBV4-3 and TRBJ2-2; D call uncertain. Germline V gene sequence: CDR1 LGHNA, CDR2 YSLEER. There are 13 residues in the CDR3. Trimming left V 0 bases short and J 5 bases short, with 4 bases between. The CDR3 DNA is TGCGCCAGCAGCCAAGAGGTTACCGGGGAGCTGTTTTTT. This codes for CASSQEVTGELFF.

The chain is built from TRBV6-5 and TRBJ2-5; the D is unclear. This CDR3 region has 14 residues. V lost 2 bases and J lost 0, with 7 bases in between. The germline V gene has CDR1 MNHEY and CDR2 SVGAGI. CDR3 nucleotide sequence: TGTGCCAGCAGTTACCTCGGGTACCAAGAGACCCAGTACTTC. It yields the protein CASSYLGYQETQYF.

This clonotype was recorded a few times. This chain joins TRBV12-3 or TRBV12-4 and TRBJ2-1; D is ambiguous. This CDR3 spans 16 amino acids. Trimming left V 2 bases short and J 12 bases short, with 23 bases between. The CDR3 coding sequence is TGTGCCAGCAGTTTATCGTCGAGTCTTCTTTTCCGGGCGCAGTTCTTC. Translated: CASSLSSSLLFRAQFF.

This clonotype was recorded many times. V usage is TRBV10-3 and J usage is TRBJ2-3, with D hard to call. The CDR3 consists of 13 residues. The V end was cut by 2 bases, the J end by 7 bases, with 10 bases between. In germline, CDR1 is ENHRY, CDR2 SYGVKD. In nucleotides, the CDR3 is TGTGCCATCAGTGAGACAACAGACAATACGCAGTATTTT. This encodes CAISETTDNTQYF.

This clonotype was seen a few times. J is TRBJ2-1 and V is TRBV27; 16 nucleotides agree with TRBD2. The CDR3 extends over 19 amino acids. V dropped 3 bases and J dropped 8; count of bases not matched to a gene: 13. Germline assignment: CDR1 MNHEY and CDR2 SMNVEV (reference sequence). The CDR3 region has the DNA TGTGCCAGCAGTTTGGAGGGACTAGCGGGAGGGGGGGCTTTGGATGAGCAGTTCTTC. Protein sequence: CASSLEGLAGGGALDEQFF.

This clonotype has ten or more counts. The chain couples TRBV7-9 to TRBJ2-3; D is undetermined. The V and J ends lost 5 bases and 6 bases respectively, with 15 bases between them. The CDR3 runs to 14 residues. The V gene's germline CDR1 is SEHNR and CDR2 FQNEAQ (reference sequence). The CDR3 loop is CASSPPIADDTQYF. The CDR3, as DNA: TGTGCCAGCAGCCCACCCATAGCCGATGATACGCAGTATTTT. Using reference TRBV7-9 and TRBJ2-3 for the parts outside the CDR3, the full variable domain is DTGVSQNPRHKITKRGQNVTFRCDPISEHNRLYWYRQTLGQGPEFLTYFQNEAQLEKSRLLSDRFSAERPKGSFSTLEIQRTEQGDSAMYLCASSPPIADDTQYFGPGTRLTVL.

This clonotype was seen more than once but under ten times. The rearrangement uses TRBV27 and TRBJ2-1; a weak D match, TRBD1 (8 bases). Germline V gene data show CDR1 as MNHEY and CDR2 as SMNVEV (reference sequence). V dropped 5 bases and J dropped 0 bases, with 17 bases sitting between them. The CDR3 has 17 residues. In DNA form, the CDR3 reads TGTGCCAGCAGTCCCTACAGGGGGGGGAGCTCCTACAATGAGCAGTTCTTC. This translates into CASSPYRGGSSYNEQFF.

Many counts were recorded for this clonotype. In DNA, the CDR3 is TGTGCCAGCAGCGCACCCCTAGCACCGAATGAGCAGTTCTTC. It yields the protein CASSAPLAPNEQFF. The chain employs TRBV5-6 and TRBJ2-1; perhaps TRBD2 as D (5 bases). The CDR3 covers 14 residues. With 4 bases removed from V and 7 bases from J, the gap between germline ends came to 15 bases. In germline, CDR1 is SGHDT, CDR2 YYEEEE.

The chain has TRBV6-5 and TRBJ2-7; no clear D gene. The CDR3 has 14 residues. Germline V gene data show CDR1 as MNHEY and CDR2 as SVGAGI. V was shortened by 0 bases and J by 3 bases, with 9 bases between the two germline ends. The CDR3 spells CASSYSTYNYEQYF. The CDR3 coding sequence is TGTGCCAGCAGTTACTCGACATACAACTACGAGCAGTACTTC.

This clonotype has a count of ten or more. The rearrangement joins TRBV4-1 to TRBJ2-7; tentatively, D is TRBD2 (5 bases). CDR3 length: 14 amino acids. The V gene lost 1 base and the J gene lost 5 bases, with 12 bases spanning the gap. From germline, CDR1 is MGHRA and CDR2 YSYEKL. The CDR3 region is CASSQGRGWNEQYF. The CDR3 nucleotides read TGCGCCAGCAGCCAAGGGAGAGGGTGGAACGAGCAGTACTTC.

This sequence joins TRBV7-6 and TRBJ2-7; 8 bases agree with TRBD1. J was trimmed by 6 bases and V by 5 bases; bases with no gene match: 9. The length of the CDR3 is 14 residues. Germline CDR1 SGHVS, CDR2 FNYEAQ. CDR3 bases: TGTGCCAGCAGCCCGGACAGGGAGCTGTTCGAGCAGTACTTC. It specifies CASSPDRELFEQYF.

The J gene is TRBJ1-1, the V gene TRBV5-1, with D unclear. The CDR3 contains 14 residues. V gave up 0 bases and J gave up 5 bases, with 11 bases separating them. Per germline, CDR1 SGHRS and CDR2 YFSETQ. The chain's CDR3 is CASSLEGRPTEAFF. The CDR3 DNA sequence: TGCGCCAGCAGCTTGGAGGGCAGACCTACTGAAGCTTTCTTT.

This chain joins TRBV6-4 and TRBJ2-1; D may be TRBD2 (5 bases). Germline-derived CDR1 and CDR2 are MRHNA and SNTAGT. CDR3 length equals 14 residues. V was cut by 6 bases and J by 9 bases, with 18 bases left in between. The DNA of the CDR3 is TGTGCCAGCAGCGATTCCCCCTCCGGAGGTGAGCAGTTCTTC. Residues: CASSDSPSGGEQFF.

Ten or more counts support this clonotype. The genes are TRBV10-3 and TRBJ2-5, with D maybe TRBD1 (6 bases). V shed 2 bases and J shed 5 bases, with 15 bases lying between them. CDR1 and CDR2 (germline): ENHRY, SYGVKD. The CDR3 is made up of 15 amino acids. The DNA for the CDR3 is TGTGCCATCAGTGAGGGCCGGGACATATGGGAGACCCAGTACTTC. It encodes CAISEGRDIWETQYF.